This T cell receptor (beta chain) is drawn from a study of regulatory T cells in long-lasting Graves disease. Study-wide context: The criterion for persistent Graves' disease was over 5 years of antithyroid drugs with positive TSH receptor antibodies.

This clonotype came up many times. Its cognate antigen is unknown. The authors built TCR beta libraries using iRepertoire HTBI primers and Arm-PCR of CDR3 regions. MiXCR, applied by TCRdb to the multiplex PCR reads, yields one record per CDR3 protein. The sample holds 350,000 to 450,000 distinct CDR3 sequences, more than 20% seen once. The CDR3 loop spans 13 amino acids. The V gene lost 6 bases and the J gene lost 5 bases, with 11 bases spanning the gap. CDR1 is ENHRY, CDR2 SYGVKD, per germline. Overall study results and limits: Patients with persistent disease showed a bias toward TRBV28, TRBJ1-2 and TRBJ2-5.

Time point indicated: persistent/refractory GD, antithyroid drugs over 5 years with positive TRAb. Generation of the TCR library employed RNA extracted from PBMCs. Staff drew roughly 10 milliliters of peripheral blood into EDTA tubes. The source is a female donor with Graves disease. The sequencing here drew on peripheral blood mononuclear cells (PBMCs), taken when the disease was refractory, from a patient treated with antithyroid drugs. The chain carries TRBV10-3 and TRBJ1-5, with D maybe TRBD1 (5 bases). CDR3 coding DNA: TGTGCCATCAGCAGCACAGGTGATCAGCCCCAGCATTTT. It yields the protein CAISSTGDQPQHF.